The present TCR beta chain was sequenced within a study of T cell responses to AZD1222 COVID-19 vaccine. Study-level background: Pooling of second doses given at about 4 or about 12 weeks was done. Study results and limitations: At baseline, just a handful of AZD1222 recipients tested seropositive. Only after the peak T cell response were repertoires sampled.

About this clone: Its target is not known.

Assay: immunoSEQ multiplex PCR; the TCRdb copy retains only in-frame clones and omits some. Of 95,000 to 150,000 clones in the sample, roughly 91% were seen once. Germline V gene sequence: CDR1 KGHSH, CDR2 LQKENI. J lost 6 bases, V lost 6 bases, and 10 bases had no gene match. The length of the CDR3 is 15 residues. The V and J genes are TRBV18 and TRBJ1-5, with 8 bases matching TRBD1. The receptor's source is an adult in good health. The sample was peripheral blood, taken on day 0 of AZD1222 vaccination. CDR3 DNA sequence: TGTGCCAGCTCCCTCGGACAGGGCCCCGTTCAGCCCCAGCATTTT. It translates to CASSLGQGPVQPQHF.